This T cell receptor beta chain is drawn from a study of T cell responses to AZD1222 COVID-19 vaccine. Method: immunoSEQ multiplex PCR; TCRdb's copy keeps in-frame clones and lacks some. This sample has approximately 110,000 clones; 75% to 90% occur once, and the top ten carry about 4.4%. V lost 1 base to trimming and J lost 4 bases, with 10 bases between them. Looked up from germline, CDR1 is SGHTA and CDR2 is FQGNSA. The CDR3 consists of 14 residues. The clonotype was recovered from an adult who received the AZD1222 COVID-19 vaccine. V gene TRBV7-2 combines with J gene TRBJ1-2; no clear D gene. The sequenced sample was peripheral blood, obtained 28 days after the second AZD1222 dose. CDR3 sequence (DNA): TGTGCCAGCAGCTTAGTCCATCGGGGCTATGGCTACACCTTC. Amino acids: CASSLVHRGYGYTF.